A selection of T cell receptor beta chains follows, all from one sample in a study of blood T cells in healthy people across ages. TCRdb fed the 5' RACE reads into MiXCR, producing one record per CDR3 protein. Among approximately 1.5 million distinct CDR3 sequences listed, 42% were seen once. Sequenced: blood. The receptors were gathered from a woman between 18 and 29 years old in good health. The CDR3 runs from the conserved cysteine through the conserved F or W. Each record gives: CDR3 length, J gene, clone size, V gene, D gene, CDR3 DNA, CDR3 protein. D genes are given only for firm matches. Clone size is not always given. Where it is, it says once, few, many or a class for expanded clones.

>15|TRBJ2-7|few|TRBV12-3/TRBV12-4|TRBD2
TGTGCCAGCAGTCTCTCGACTAGCGGGATCGGTGAGCAGTACTTC
CASSLSTSGIGEQYF
>14|TRBJ1-3|-|TRBV20-1|TRBD1
TGCAGTGCGGGGACAGGGGTTTTTGGAAACACCATATATTTT
CSAGTGVFGNTIYF
>17|TRBJ2-1|few|TRBV15|-
TGTGCCACCAGCAGGAGACCGGTCGGACAGTTATACAATGAGCAGTTCTTC
CATSRRPVGQLYNEQFF
>18|TRBJ1-5|-|TRBV7-8|TRBD1
TGTGCCAGCAGCGCACCGGGACAGGCTTACGATAGCAATCAGCCCCAGCATTTT
CASSAPGQAYDSNQPQHF
>15|TRBJ1-4|-|TRBV3-1|-
TGTGCCAGCTCGGCGGAAATTGGTCGATGGGAAAAACTGTTTTTT
CASSAEIGRWEKLFF
>14|TRBJ1-6|-|TRBV20-1|-
TGCAGTGCTAGGCACCGGGGGCCCAATTCACCCCTCCACTTT
CSARHRGPNSPLHF
>12|TRBJ2-5|few|TRBV12-3/TRBV12-4|TRBD2
TGTGCCAGCAGTGCGGGGACTAGGCCCCAGTACTTC
CASSAGTRPQYF
>18|TRBJ1-5|-|TRBV3-1|-
TGTGCCAGCAGCCAAGATGGGGGTGGCCAGCTGGGCAATCAGCCCCAGCATTTT
CASSQDGGGQLGNQPQHF
>20|TRBJ2-1|-|TRBV10-3|-
TGTGCCATCAGTGAGCCCCTTGTAAGGGGTGGGGTTCGCTCCTACAATGAGCAGTTCTTC
CAISEPLVRGGVRSYNEQFF
>13|TRBJ1-1|-|TRBV12-3/TRBV12-4|-
TGTGCCAGCAGTTTGCCGGTAACGGCTGAAGCTTTCTTT
CASSLPVTAEAFF
>16|TRBJ2-2|few|TRBV20-1|TRBD2
TGCAGTGCTAGAGATCGGGGCCTAGCGGGGACCGGGGAGCTGTTTTTT
CSARDRGLAGTGELFF
>15|TRBJ1-5|-|TRBV5-1|-
TGCGCCAGCAGCCCGGACCCGGGGGGAGATCAGCCCCAGCATTTT
CASSPDPGGDQPQHF
>16|TRBJ2-1|few|TRBV7-2|TRBD2
TGTGCCAGCAGCTTAGAGCTTGCGGGGGGGCGAAATGAGCAGTTCTTC
CASSLELAGGRNEQFF
>12|TRBJ2-5|once|TRBV20-1|-
TGCAGTGCAGTAAGACCCCAAGAGACCCAGTACTTC
CSAVRPQETQYF
>18|TRBJ2-3|once|TRBV9|TRBD2
TGTGCCAGCAGCGTTAGAGGACTAGCGGGGGGGGCTAGGGGTACGCAGTATTTT
CASSVRGLAGGARGTQYF
>18|TRBJ2-6|-|TRBV27|-
TGTGCCAGCAGTTTTTCAGGGATATTAACCTCTGGGGCCAACGTCCTGACTTTC
CASSFSGILTSGANVLTF
>13|TRBJ2-7|few|TRBV20-1|TRBD1
TGCAGGGTGACAGGGGGCAACAGGTACGAGCAGTACTTC
CRVTGGNRYEQYF
>16|TRBJ2-3|-|TRBV2|-
TGTGCCAGCAGCCAAAGGGCAGGGGCCCTCACAGATACGCAGTATTTT
CASSQRAGALTDTQYF
>15|TRBJ2-5|-|TRBV7-9|-
TGTGCCAGCAGCTTTCTCGCCTCGAGCCAAGAGACCCAGTACTTC
CASSFLASSQETQYF
>16|TRBJ2-6|-|TRBV12-3/TRBV12-4|-
TGTGCCAGCAGTTCCCTCGGGGGCCCTGGGGCCAACGTCCTGACTTTC
CASSSLGGPGANVLTF
>14|TRBJ1-2|few|TRBV7-2|-
TGTGCCAGCAGCTTTCTCGGCGGGAGCTATGGCTACACCTTC
CASSFLGGSYGYTF
>14|TRBJ1-1|-|TRBV7-9|-
TGTGCCAGCAGCACCAGGGACCTGGGAACTGAAGCTTTCTTT
CASSTRDLGTEAFF
>13|TRBJ2-7|-|TRBV12-3/TRBV12-4|-
TGTGCCAGCAGTTTTTCCAGGGACTACGAGCAGTACTTC
CASSFSRDYEQYF
>18|TRBJ1-1|once|TRBV7-3|TRBD1
TGTGCCAGCAGCCAGACGATCCCGGGACAGGGGGCGGGCACTGAAGCTTTCTTT
CASSQTIPGQGAGTEAFF
>16|TRBJ2-4|-|TRBV15|TRBD1
TGTGCCACCAGCCCGGGACAGGGGGTTTCCAAAAACATTCAGTACTTC
CATSPGQGVSKNIQYF
>21|TRBJ2-1|-|TRBV11-1|TRBD2
TGTGCCAGCAGCTTACCTGGCTTAACTAGCGGGAGACCCCACTCCTACAATGAGCAGTTCTTC
CASSLPGLTSGRPHSYNEQFF
>12|TRBJ2-7|-|TRBV11-2|-
TGTGCCAGCAGCGAAGGGGGGCTCGAGCAGTACTTC
CASSEGGLEQYF
>15|TRBJ1-5|many|TRBV6-5|-
TGTGCCAGCAGTCCCCAGGGTAGGAGCAATCAGCCCCAGCATTTT
CASSPQGRSNQPQHF
>15|TRBJ2-7|-|TRBV21-1|-
TGTGCCAGCATACATTCCGGGACAGGGACCCACGAGCAGTACTTC
CASIHSGTGTHEQYF
>16|TRBJ1-3|-|TRBV3-1|-
TGTGCCAGCAGCCAAAAGACATATAGCTCTGGAAACACCATATATTTT
CASSQKTYSSGNTIYF
>16|TRBJ2-3|-|TRBV20-1|TRBD2
TGCAGTGCTAGTGGGGAGTTAGCGGGGTACACAGATACGCAGTATTTT
CSASGELAGYTDTQYF
>17|TRBJ1-4|few|TRBV4-1|-
TGCGCCAGCAGCCTCCGGGCAGGGGTATTGGGGAATGAAAAACTGTTTTTT
CASSLRAGVLGNEKLFF
>12|TRBJ2-5|-|TRBV12-5|TRBD2
TGTGCTAGTGCCCTACTAGCGAATGAGCAGTACTTC
CASALLANEQYF
>21|TRBJ2-1|-|TRBV4-3|TRBD2
TGCGCCAGCAGCCAAATATCTAGCGGGGGGCTAATAGTGCGCTCCTACAATGAGCAGTTCTTC
CASSQISSGGLIVRSYNEQFF
>15|TRBJ2-5|few|TRBV5-1|-
TGCGCCAGCAGCGTCCGGGACCAAAGAAGAGAGACCCAGTACTTC
CASSVRDQRRETQYF
>17|TRBJ2-7|once|TRBV12-3/TRBV12-4|TRBD2
TGTGCCAGCAGCCCCGAGGCGGGAGGGCCCCCCTACAATGAGCAGTACTTC
CASSPEAGGPPYNEQYF
>17|TRBJ2-1|-|TRBV4-3|TRBD2
TGCGCCAGCAGCCAAGAATACGCTAGCGGGGGGGAGAATGAGCAGTTCTTC
CASSQEYASGGENEQFF
>13|TRBJ2-1|-|TRBV6-4|TRBD2
TGTGCCAGCAGTGGCGGGAGGGACAACGAGCAGTTCTTC
CASSGGRDNEQFF
>12|TRBJ2-3|-|TRBV27|-
TGTGCCAGCACTGGGAAAGCAGATACGCAGTATTTT
CASTGKADTQYF